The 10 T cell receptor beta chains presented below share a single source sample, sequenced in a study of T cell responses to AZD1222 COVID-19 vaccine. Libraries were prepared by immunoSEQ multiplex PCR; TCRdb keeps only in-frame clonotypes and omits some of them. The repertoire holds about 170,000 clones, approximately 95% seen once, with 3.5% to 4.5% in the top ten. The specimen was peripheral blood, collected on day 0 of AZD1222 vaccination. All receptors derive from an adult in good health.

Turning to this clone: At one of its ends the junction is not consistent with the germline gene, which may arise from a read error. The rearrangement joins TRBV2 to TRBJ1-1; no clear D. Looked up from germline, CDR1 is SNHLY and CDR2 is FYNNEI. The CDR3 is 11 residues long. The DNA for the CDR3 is TGCGGTACCGGGAGTAGGACTGAAGCTTTCTTT. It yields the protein CGTGSRTEAFF.

The chain's CDR3 is CASRRGGTTYEQYF. The DNA for the CDR3 is TGTGCCAGCAGACGAGGTGGGACGACCTACGAGCAGTACTTC. V usage is TRBV7-8 and J usage is TRBJ2-7, with D tentatively TRBD1 or TRBD2 (5 bases each). Germline lookup yields CDR1 SGHVS and CDR2 FQNEAQ. The CDR3 has 14 residues. Trimming shortened V by 6 bases and J by 2 bases, and 14 bases separated the two germline ends. The full variable domain, in which reference TRBV7-8 and TRBJ2-7 provide the parts outside the CDR3, is GAGVSQSPRYKVAKRGQDVALRCDPISGHVSLFWYQQALGQGPEFLTYFQNEAQLDKSGLPSDRFFAERPEGSVSTLKIQRTQQEDSAVYLCASRRGGTTYEQYFGPGTRLTVT.

CDR3 nucleotides: TGTGCCAGCAGCCCCCGGTACACTGAAGCTTTCTTT. It codes for CASSPRYTEAFF. The chain recombines TRBV9 with TRBJ1-1; D gene uncertain. In germline, CDR1 is SGDLS, CDR2 YYNGEE. The CDR3 has 12 residues. V was trimmed by 4 bases and J by 3 bases, leaving 7 bases between them.

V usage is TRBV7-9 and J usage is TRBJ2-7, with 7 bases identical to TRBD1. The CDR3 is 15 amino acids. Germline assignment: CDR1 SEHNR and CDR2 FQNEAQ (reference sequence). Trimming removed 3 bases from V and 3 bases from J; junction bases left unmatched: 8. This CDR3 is CASSFTLGQHYEQYF. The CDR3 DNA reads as TGTGCCAGCAGCTTTACCTTGGGACAGCACTACGAGCAGTACTTC.

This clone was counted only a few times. The CDR3 DNA reads as TGTGCCAGCAGCTCGTACAGGGGGGACTACGAGCAGTACTTC. This codes for CASSSYRGDYEQYF. This chain links TRBV5-4 with TRBJ2-7; TRBD1 matches at 8 bases. Germline assignment: CDR1 SGHNT and CDR2 YYREEE (reference sequence). The CDR3 has 14 residues. V lost 3 bases, J lost 3 bases, and 5 bases stayed unmatched.

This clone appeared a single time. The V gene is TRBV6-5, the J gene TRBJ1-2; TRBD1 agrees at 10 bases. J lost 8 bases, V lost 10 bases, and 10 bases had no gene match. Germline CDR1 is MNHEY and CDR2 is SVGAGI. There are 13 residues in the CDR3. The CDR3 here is CATRQGAGDGYTF. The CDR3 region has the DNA TGTGCCACCCGACAGGGGGCAGGAGACGGCTACACCTTC.

CDR3 sequence: CASRVTGAPEAFF. CDR3 coding DNA: TGCGCCAGCAGGGTGACAGGGGCCCCTGAAGCTTTCTTT. The V and J genes are TRBV5-1 and TRBJ1-1; 8 bases are a match to TRBD1. V gave up 5 bases and J gave up 6 bases; unmatched junction bases: 6. The CDR3 contains 13 residues. Germline V CDR1 and CDR2: SGHRS, YFSETQ.

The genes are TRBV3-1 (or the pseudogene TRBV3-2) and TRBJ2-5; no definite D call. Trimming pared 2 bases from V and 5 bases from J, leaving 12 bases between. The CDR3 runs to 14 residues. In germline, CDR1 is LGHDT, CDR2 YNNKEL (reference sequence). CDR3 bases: TGTGCCAGCAGCCAAAACCCGAGCCGGGAGACCCAGTACTTC. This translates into CASSQNPSRETQYF.

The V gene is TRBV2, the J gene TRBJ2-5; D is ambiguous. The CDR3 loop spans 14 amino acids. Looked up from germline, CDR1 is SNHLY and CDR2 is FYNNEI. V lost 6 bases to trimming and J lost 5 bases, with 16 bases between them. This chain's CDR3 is CASREKTNRETQYF. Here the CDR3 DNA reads TGTGCCAGCAGAGAGAAGACCAATCGGGAGACCCAGTACTTC.

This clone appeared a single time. The CDR3 region has the DNA TGTGCCAGCAGCTTACAGGGTCTAGAGACCCAGTACTTC. Translation gives CASSLQGLETQYF. The chain couples TRBV7-9 to TRBJ2-5, with a possible D match to TRBD1 (5 bases). Trimming took 2 bases from V and 4 from J, leaving 8 bases between them. Germline V gene sequence: CDR1 SEHNR, CDR2 FQNEAQ (reference sequence). The CDR3 contains 13 residues.